The TCR beta chain under discussion was sequenced for a study of blood T cell repertoires in COVID-19. Study background: From T cells, B-cell-depleted T cells, or PBMCs came the material, which was cDNA or gDNA.

Per the study methods: Reference gene primer amplification gave nucleated cell count estimates. Generated by immunoSEQ multiplex PCR, the TCRdb table keeps only in-frame clones and is missing some. The V and J calls and clone size were taken over from that table, and D and trimming were inferred from the DNA. Among 130,000 to 150,000 clones listed, approximately 80% were seen once. This CDR3 is built from 13 residues. Germline lookup yields CDR1 SGHAT and CDR2 FQNNGV. V lost 5 bases and J lost 8; bases outside the gene matches: 7. The sequence was obtained from an elderly woman with acute or convalescent COVID-19. Specimen: peripheral blood. The chain joins TRBV11-2 to TRBJ1-2, with 8 nucleotides matching TRBD1. DNA for the CDR3: TGTGCCAGCAGCCCCCCGGACAGGGAAGGCTACACCTTC. This encodes CASSPPDREGYTF.